This TCR beta chain originates from a study of human T cells and chemical hapten exposure (dated by TCRdb to about 2021). Broadly, across the study: For sensitization, 2% DPC in acetone was applied to a roughly 2 cm by roughly 2 cm area of upper inner arm skin. Throughout the approximately 25-week study period, patients were also given weekly therapeutic DPC doses on the scalp. Patch testing on the upper back used Finn chambers containing 0.01% DPC, with scoring done after 6 days according to International Contact Dermatitis Research Group standards. The patient cohort, mostly female, included alopecia areata with under or over 50% scalp involvement, alopecia totalis and alopecia universalis. Libraries were combined into a pool for sequencing, and differences in TCR yield between samples came mainly from small differences in library volumes within the pool. In alopecia patients, the study followed how the peripheral blood TCR repertoire changed in vivo over primary and secondary sensitization to diphenylcyclopropenone (DPC), a hapten. Blood was sampled from patients pre-sensitization (week 0) and at 2, 6 and about 24 weeks after DPC sensitization. Blood for TCR sequencing was provided by twenty-nine alopecia patients at one to four time points (pre-sensitization, 2, 6 and 24 weeks).

Results and caveats for the whole study, not just this receptor: A positive correlation was found between the number of PT1 expanded TCRs and patch test score, with significance reached at thresholds 8, 16 and 32 but not 4. No change with DPC sensitization was found in the number of TCRs above 1 in 1000 frequency, and no evidence of global repertoire structure alterations was found. All patients had alopecia, a presumed autoimmune disease, so their immune response might differ from that of healthy individuals. After repeated subsampling, changes were observed in the strength of the expansion versus patch-test correlation and in the threshold at which the correlation became significant. Expanded TCRs formed significantly more large CDR3 similarity clusters than pre-sensitization or healthy control sets, consistent with antigen-driven responses.

The method behind the library was RACE. Sequencer: NextSeq 500. During library preparation, unique molecular identifiers were attached to individual cDNA molecules so that TCRs could be counted quantitatively and reproducibly. From each blood RNA sample, both TCR alpha and TCR beta chains were sequenced. Concerning the study's data processing: Samples had a median of approximately 93,000 TCRs, with a range from roughly 20,000 to 690,600. V, J and CDR3 annotation of the TCR reads was performed with the Decombinator software suite. For PS versus PT1 abundance plots, all samples were subsampled to the same number of TCRs (28,000). Expanded TCRs were defined as absent before sensitization and observed at least eight times at the 2-week time point. TCRdb trimmed public reads at Q25 via fastp, called clones via MiXCR and kept in-frame beta chains. Entries that share a CDR3 protein sequence are merged under the most common genes and DNA. The V and J calls and clone size are TCRdb's, not the authors'. The sample yields more than 100,000 distinct CDR3 sequences; approximately 14% were counted once. Around 0.84% of the sample goes to the ten largest clones.

The germline V gene supplies CDR1 MNHEY and CDR2 SVGEGT. The CDR3 measures 15 amino acids from cysteine to phenylalanine. Solely the CDR3 DNA is kept, with 45 bases framed from the first base. The junction carries 12 bases between V and J, which are trimmed by 2 bases and 4 bases respectively. What this sample's time point label stands for: patch test 1, 2 weeks after DPC sensitization. The treatment or condition label of this sample denotes: therapeutic diphenylcyclopropenone sensitization with weekly scalp DPC. At each patch-test visit, blood was drawn before the patch test was applied. Patients were eligible if aged 18 to 70, diagnosed with alopecia and judged suitable for DPC therapy, and pregnant patients were excluded. Total RNA was isolated from unfractionated whole blood collected in Tempus Blood RNA tubes. This clonotype was seen more than once but under ten times. The antigen it recognizes is unknown. Per-base qualities were not stored, and no clone one base away is much larger.

Sample: whole blood, taken in connection with sensitization to the hapten diphenylcyclopropenone (DPC). The sequence came from a man aged 18 to 29 with alopecia areata. Some clones in this sample may be carry-over from other donors' samples. The chain is assembled from TRBV6-2 or TRBV6-3 and TRBJ1-5, with the D segment identity uncertain. The sequence in DNA is TGTGCCAGCAGTTACACGGATCGCAGGAATCAGCCCCAGCATTTT. Its product reads: CASSYTDRRNQPQHF.